This is a list of T cell receptor beta chains from one sample in a study of OX40 agonist ivuxolimab in advanced cancers. Clones were sequenced by immunoSEQ multiplex PCR, and TCRdb holds only the in-frame ones, with some missing. This table holds fewer than 75,000 clones, over 75% found once. Specimen: CD4+ or CD8+ T cells sorted from blood, collected in a trial of the OX40 agonist ivuxolimab. Receptor source: an adult with an advanced solid tumor such as melanoma, head and neck, liver or kidney cancer. The CDR3 runs from the conserved cysteine through the conserved F or W. Fields, in order: D gene, clone size, J gene, V gene, CDR3 DNA, CDR3 protein. The D gene is left open where the match is weak. For some rows the clone size is stated as once, few or many, or as a class when expanded; others skip it.

D: .
size: few
J: TRBJ2-2
V: TRBV4-2
DNA: TGTGCCAGCAGCCAAGGGGGGCTGGCGGGGCTCACCGGGGAGCTGTTTTTT
CDR3: CASSQGGLAGLTGELFF

D: .
size: .
J: TRBJ2-1
V: TRBV29-1
DNA: TGCAGCGTTGATACGGGATACAATGAGCAGTTCTTC
CDR3: CSVDTGYNEQFF

D: TRBD1
size: once
J: TRBJ1-2
V: TRBV6-1
DNA: TGTGCCAGCAGCCAACGACAGGGGGGCAACTATGGCTACACCTTC
CDR3: CASSQRQGGNYGYTF

D: .
size: .
J: TRBJ1-2
V: TRBV2
DNA: TGTGCCAGCAGCGATACGGGTTATGGCTACACCTTC
CDR3: CASSDTGYGYTF

D: .
size: .
J: TRBJ2-3
V: TRBV28
DNA: TGTGCCAGCAGTTTATTACTCCGCACAGATACGCAGTATTTT
CDR3: CASSLLLRTDTQYF

D: .
size: .
J: TRBJ1-1
V: TRBV18
DNA: TGTGCCAGCTCACCATCCATGATGAACACTGAAGCTTTCTTT
CDR3: CASSPSMMNTEAFF

D: TRBD1
size: .
J: TRBJ2-3
V: TRBV5-4
DNA: TGTGCCAGCAGCTTGGGGGGACAGAGGGATCCAGATACGCAGTATTTT
CDR3: CASSLGGQRDPDTQYF

D: .
size: .
J: TRBJ2-5
V: TRBV7-2
DNA: TGTGCCAGCAGCTCCCTAGACCAGGAGACCCAGTACTTC
CDR3: CASSSLDQETQYF

D: .
size: once
J: TRBJ2-5
V: TRBV2
DNA: TGTGCCAGCACTCCAGAAAGGGAGACCCAGTACTTC
CDR3: CASTPERETQYF

D: .
size: .
J: TRBJ1-4
V: TRBV5-6
DNA: TGTGCCAGCAGCGATCAGGGGAGTAATGAAAAACTGTTTTTT
CDR3: CASSDQGSNEKLFF

D: TRBD1
size: .
J: TRBJ2-3
V: TRBV7-9
DNA: TGTGCCAGCAGCTTAGAGGGGACAGGGCCAGATACGCAGTATTTT
CDR3: CASSLEGTGPDTQYF

D: TRBD2
size: .
J: TRBJ2-1
V: TRBV7-3
DNA: TGTGCCAGCAGCACAAAGGCTAGCGGGGGGATCTCCTACAATGAGCAGTTCTTC
CDR3: CASSTKASGGISYNEQFF

D: .
size: .
J: TRBJ1-6
V: TRBV28
DNA: TGTGCCAGCACGAGCTCCTATAATTCACCCCTCCACTTT
CDR3: CASTSSYNSPLHF

D: TRBD1
size: .
J: TRBJ1-2
V: TRBV6-1
DNA: TGTGCCAGCAGCGGTACAGGGGCCTATGGCTACACCTTC
CDR3: CASSGTGAYGYTF

D: .
size: .
J: TRBJ1-2
V: TRBV9
DNA: TGTGCCAGCAGCGTAGGGGACCTTGGGGGGAACTATGGCTACACCTTC
CDR3: CASSVGDLGGNYGYTF

D: TRBD2
size: .
J: TRBJ2-3
V: TRBV19
DNA: TGTGCCAGTAGTAGGGGGGGACTTAGCACAGATACGCAGTATTTT
CDR3: CASSRGGLSTDTQYF

D: .
size: .
J: TRBJ2-3
V: TRBV10-2
DNA: TGCGCCAGCAGTGAATTCGAAGTGATTAGCACAGATACGCAGTATTTT
CDR3: CASSEFEVISTDTQYF

D: TRBD2
size: .
J: TRBJ2-7
V: TRBV6-5
DNA: TGTGCCAGCAGTTACTCTTCCCTAGCGGGAGCCTCCGAGCAGTACTTC
CDR3: CASSYSSLAGASEQYF

D: TRBD2
size: few
J: TRBJ2-2
V: TRBV2
DNA: TGTGCCAGCAGGGGACTAAGGGGCACCGGGGAGCTGTTTTTT
CDR3: CASRGLRGTGELFF

D: TRBD1
size: .
J: TRBJ1-4
V: TRBV30
DNA: TGTGCCTGGAGTATGTCCGGGACAGGGCAAAATGAAAAACTGTTTTTT
CDR3: CAWSMSGTGQNEKLFF